The clone carrying this TCR beta chain was observed at least ten times. As for time point: pretreatment peripheral blood. Germline-derived CDR1 and CDR2 are LNHDA and SQIVND (reference sequence). The CDR3 spans 15 residues. J gave up 4 bases and V 3 bases, and 7 bases lay outside the gene matches. The data stem from a study of PD-L1 blockade in urothelial cancer. Assay used: immunoSEQ multiplex PCR; TCRdb lists only in-frame clones, some missing. The sample lists about 55,000 clones, 84% occurring once. This receptor was identified in a man in his fifties or sixties with urothelial cancer. The sample here was PBMCs, taken around atezolizumab (anti-PD-L1) treatment. This rearrangement joins TRBV19 to TRBJ1-2; 8 positions agree with TRBD1. The CDR3 is CASSMGPGGVYGYTF. CDR3 in DNA: TGTGCCAGTAGTATGGGGCCAGGGGGCGTCTATGGCTACACCTTC. The full variable domain, its missing parts supplied by reference TRBV19 and TRBJ1-2, is DGGITQSPKYLFRKEGQNVTLSCEQNLNHDAMYWYRQDPGQGLRLIYYSQIVNDFQKGDIAEGYSVSREKKESFPLTVTSAQKNPTAFYLCASSMGPGGVYGYTFGSGTRLTVV.